The 17 T cell receptor beta chains below all came from one sample that was sequenced in a study of regulatory T cells in long-lasting Graves disease. Construction of the TCR beta libraries employed iRepertoire HTBI primers in conjunction with Arm-PCR of CDR3 regions. MiXCR, applied by TCRdb to the multiplex PCR reads, yields one record per CDR3 protein. Among hundreds of thousands of distinct CDR3 sequences listed, less than 25% were seen once. The time point here: persistent/refractory GD, antithyroid drugs over 5 years with positive TRAb. Scientists built the TCR library using RNA that was extracted from PBMCs. This specimen was peripheral blood mononuclear cells (PBMCs), taken when the disease was refractory, from a patient treated with antithyroid drugs. The receptors stem from a female donor with Graves disease.

In its sample, this clonotype was seen many times. The gene calls are TRBV20-1 and TRBJ2-5; D might be TRBD2 (6 bases). Trimming shortened V by 6 bases and J by 1 base, and 12 bases separated the two germline ends. This CDR3 contains 13 residues. The germline CDR1 and CDR2 sequences are DFQATT and SNEGSKA (reference sequence). The CDR3 protein is CSAILAAQETQYF. The CDR3, as DNA: TGCAGTGCAATATTAGCGGCCCAAGAGACCCAGTACTTC.

This chain joins TRBV7-8 and TRBJ1-5; 8 nucleotides match TRBD1. CDR1 is SGHVS and CDR2 is FQNEAQ in the germline V gene. The J segment lost 5 bases and the V segment lost 2 bases, leaving 2 bases of the junction unmatched. The CDR3 loop spans 14 amino acids. CDR3 sequence (DNA): TGTGCCAGCAGCTTATCAGGGGGCGATCAGCCCCAGCATTTT. Protein product: CASSLSGGDQPQHF.

With regard to this clonotype: This may be a read error: a much more frequent sequence differs by one nucleotide. The chain combines TRBV7-2 with TRBJ2-7; TRBD1 or TRBD2 may be the D gene (5 bases each). CDR3 size: 15 residues. Germline loops: CDR1 SGHTA, CDR2 FQGNSA. In DNA, the CDR3 is TGTGCCAGCAGCTATATGTCAGGGAGCTCCTACGGGCAGTACTTC. Protein product: CASSYMSGSSYGQYF.

The V gene is TRBV18, the J gene TRBJ1-2; TRBD1 matches at 8 bases. The CDR3 is made up of 16 amino acids. V lost 6 bases and J lost 0; bases outside the gene matches: 9. The germline CDR1 and CDR2 sequences are KGHSH and LQKENI. The CDR3 DNA sequence: TGTGCCAGCTCGCCTCTAGGGACAGGAACTAACTATGGCTACACCTTC. Its translation: CASSPLGTGTNYGYTF.

This clonotype was seen many times. V usage is TRBV27 and J usage is TRBJ1-2; D unresolved. The CDR3 consists of 14 residues. CDR1 MNHEY and CDR2 SMNVEV come from the germline V gene (reference sequence). V lost 3 bases, J lost 4 bases, and 12 bases lay in between. CDR3: CASSFSVSSYGYTF. DNA for the CDR3: TGTGCCAGCAGTTTTAGTGTTTCGAGCTATGGCTACACCTTC.

This chain uses TRBV24-1 with TRBJ2-1; D gene unclear. The V and J ends lost 4 bases and 0 bases respectively, with 18 bases between them. Germline CDR1 reads KGHDR; CDR2 reads SFDVKD. CDR3 length: 18 residues. CDR3 residues: CATSDSLRPHFSYNEQFF. The CDR3 DNA reads as TGTGCCACCAGTGACTCGCTTCGGCCCCACTTCTCCTACAATGAGCAGTTCTTC.

The chain combines TRBV3-1 with TRBJ2-2; 10 bases are shared with TRBD1. CDR1 is LGHDT, CDR2 YNNKEL, per germline (reference sequence). This CDR3 has 17 amino acids. V trimming: 3 bases; J trimming: 0 bases; junction bases outside the gene matches: 4. The DNA of the CDR3 is TGTGCCAGCAGCCAGGGACAGGGGCGCCCGAACACCGGGGAGCTGTTTTTT. Translation gives CASSQGQGRPNTGELFF.

This clonotype was observed a handful of times. The chain combines TRBV9 with TRBJ1-1; 7 bases are shared with TRBD1. V was clipped by 2 bases and J by 4 bases; unmatched bases: 8. The CDR3 is 15 amino acids. CDR1 and CDR2 from the germline V gene are SGDLS and YYNGEE. This chain's CDR3 is CASSVRQGEGTEAFF. The CDR3 DNA reads as TGTGCCAGCAGCGTTAGGCAGGGGGAAGGCACTGAAGCTTTCTTT.

Many counts were recorded for this clonotype. This rearrangement joins TRBV6-1 to TRBJ2-2, with D possibly being TRBD2 (6 bases). The V and J ends lost 6 bases and 6 bases respectively, with 11 bases between them. Germline V gene data show CDR1 as MNHNS and CDR2 as SASEGT. The length of the CDR3 is 13 residues. DNA for the CDR3: TGTGCCAGCAGGATGACTAGTTCCGGGGAGCTGTTTTTT. It translates to CASRMTSSGELFF.

The chain employs TRBV5-4 and TRBJ2-5, with 7 bases fitting TRBD1. The germline V gene encodes CDR1 SGHNT and CDR2 YYREEE (reference sequence). Trimming cost V 1 base and J 5 bases; bases outside gene matches: 11. The CDR3 runs 16 residues. In DNA form, the CDR3 reads TGTGCCAGCAGCTTGCCCCATAGAGGGGGCGCGGAGACCCAGTACTTC. Translation gives CASSLPHRGGAETQYF.

The table lists this clonotype with many counts. The chain has TRBV7-2 and TRBJ2-5; D is unclear. Deletions cut 1 base from V and 8 bases from J, with 14 bases between. Germline V gene sequence: CDR1 SGHTA, CDR2 FQGNSA. The CDR3 length is 14 residues. The CDR3 DNA sequence: TGTGCCAGCAGCTTAGAGACGGCTCATCCCACCCAGTACTTC. It translates to CASSLETAHPTQYF.

This clonotype appeared many times. This chain uses TRBV6-1 with TRBJ1-6, with 7 bases fitting TRBD1. This CDR3 is built from 17 residues. Germline V gene sequence: CDR1 MNHNS, CDR2 SASEGT. V dropped 6 bases and J dropped 0; count of bases not matched to a gene: 8. The CDR3 spells CASRGTGASSYNSPLHF. CDR3 DNA sequence: TGTGCCAGCAGAGGTACAGGGGCAAGCTCCTATAATTCACCCCTCCACTTT.

The table lists this clonotype with a few counts. V usage is TRBV20-1 and J usage is TRBJ2-7; D uncertain. The CDR3 loop spans 13 amino acids. Trimming stripped 3 bases from V and 9 bases from J, with 18 bases between. The germline V gene encodes CDR1 DFQATT and CDR2 SNEGSKA (reference sequence). Here the CDR3 reads CSASSASLRWQYF. CDR3 bases: TGCAGTGCTAGCAGCGCCAGCCTACGGTGGCAGTACTTC.

This clonotype was seen ten or more times. This chain connects TRBV12-3 or TRBV12-4 to TRBJ1-1; D gene uncertain. Trimming pared 3 bases from V and 0 bases from J, leaving 8 bases between. The length of the CDR3 is 14 residues. The chain's CDR3 is CASSFLPLNTEAFF. The CDR3 nucleotides are TGTGCCAGCAGTTTTCTACCGTTGAACACTGAAGCTTTCTTT.

This clonotype showed up many times. The rearrangement uses TRBV3-1 and TRBJ1-2; TRBD1 matches at 8 bases. Germline assignment: CDR1 LGHDT and CDR2 YNNKEL (reference sequence). J gave up 3 bases and V 4 bases, and 13 bases lay outside the gene matches. The length of the CDR3 is 17 residues. Here the CDR3 DNA reads TGTGCCAGCAGCCTTCAGCGGACAGGGCAGTTTTACTATGGCTACACCTTC. Protein product: CASSLQRTGQFYYGYTF.

This clonotype was counted many times. The chain links TRBV27 to TRBJ2-5; no clear D. V was shortened by 0 bases and J by 1 base, with 9 bases between the two germline ends. The CDR3 is made up of 15 amino acids. Germline loops: CDR1 MNHEY, CDR2 SMNVEV (reference sequence). The CDR3 DNA sequence: TGTGCCAGCAGTTTATCCGGGCTCGGCCAAGAGACCCAGTACTTC. This translates into CASSLSGLGQETQYF.

This clonotype was observed at least ten times. The rearrangement links TRBV2 to TRBJ2-3, with TRBD2 as a possible D gene (5 bases). CDR1 is SNHLY and CDR2 is FYNNEI in the germline V gene. The ends were cut back, 6 bases at V and 2 bases at J, with 15 bases in the middle. CDR3 length: 15 residues. Here the CDR3 DNA reads TGTGCCAGCAGCCGCGAGCGGACTTCCACAGATACGCAGTATTTT. It specifies CASSRERTSTDTQYF.